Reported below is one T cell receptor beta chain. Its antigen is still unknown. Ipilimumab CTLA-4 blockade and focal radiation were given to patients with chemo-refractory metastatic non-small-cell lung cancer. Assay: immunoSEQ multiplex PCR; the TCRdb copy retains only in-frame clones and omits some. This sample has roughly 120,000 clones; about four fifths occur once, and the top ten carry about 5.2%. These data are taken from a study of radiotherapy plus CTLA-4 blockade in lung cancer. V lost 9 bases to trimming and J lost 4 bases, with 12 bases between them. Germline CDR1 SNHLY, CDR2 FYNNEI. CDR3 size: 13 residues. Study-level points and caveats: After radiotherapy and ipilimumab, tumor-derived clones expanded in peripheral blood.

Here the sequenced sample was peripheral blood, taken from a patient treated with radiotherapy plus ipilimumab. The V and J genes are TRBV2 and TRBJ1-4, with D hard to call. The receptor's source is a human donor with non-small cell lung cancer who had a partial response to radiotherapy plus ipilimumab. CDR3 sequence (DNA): TGTGCCAGGAGCGTCGATGTTAATGAAAAACTGTTTTTT. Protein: CARSVDVNEKLFF.